This T cell receptor (beta chain) was sequenced for a study of T cell responses to AZD1222 COVID-19 vaccine. Study-level background: Second-dose groups at about 4 or about 12 weeks were pooled.

Concerning this clone itself: Its antigen is undetermined.

Sequencing used immunoSEQ multiplex PCR; TCRdb keeps in-frame clones, though not all of them. The repertoire holds roughly 100,000 clones, with 75% to 90% as singletons. Germline V gene data show CDR1 as MDHEN and CDR2 as SYDVKM. This CDR3 is 14 amino acids long. Trimming took 6 bases from V and 8 from J; bases not matched to a gene: 8. Regarding the study as a whole: It was only after the peak T cell response that any repertoires were sampled. CD4 TCRs linked to vaccination spanned spike, dominating at 160-218 and 743-854. Donors skewed white British and female; clonal diversity was possibly underestimated.

The starting material was peripheral blood, obtained on day 0 of AZD1222 vaccination. This TCR derives from an adult in good health. The chain joins TRBV28 to TRBJ1-4, with 8 bases matching TRBD1. DNA for the CDR3: TGTGCCAGCAGCCCCGGACAGGGTAACGAAAAACTGTTTTTT. Amino acid sequence: CASSPGQGNEKLFF.